This T cell receptor beta chain was recovered during a study of T cell responses to AZD1222 COVID-19 vaccine. Study-wide results and caveats: The sample set comprised mostly white British donors with more females, and clonal diversity was possibly underestimated. Regions 160-218 and 743-854 dominated among vaccine-associated CD4 TCRs spanning spike. Spike-specific TCR breadth and depth went up after people got two AZD1222 doses.

Sequencing used immunoSEQ multiplex PCR; TCRdb keeps in-frame clones, though not all of them. The table includes about 120,000 clones, about 90% detected once. A remark on this clone: Antigen unknown.

Germline CDR1 is SGHTA and CDR2 is FQGNSA. This CDR3 contains 16 residues. Trimming removed 2 bases from V and 1 base from J, with 14 bases in between. Sequenced here: peripheral blood, sampled on day 0 of AZD1222 vaccination. This receptor was identified in an adult in good health. The chain couples TRBV7-2 to TRBJ1-1; possibly TRBD1 for D (5 bases). Here the CDR3 reads CASSLHPPQGNTEAFF. In DNA form, the CDR3 reads TGTGCCAGCAGCTTACACCCCCCGCAGGGGAACACTGAAGCTTTCTTT.